This T cell receptor beta chain emerged from a study of shared clonotypes between healthy human individuals. Study in general: Three plates were used per donor for CD4 naive, three for CD4 memory, two for CD8 naive and one for CD8 memory.

Data came from immunoSEQ multiplex PCR; TCRdb stores just in-frame clones and leaves some out. The table has roughly 2,500,000 clones, more than 85% seen once; the top ten hold more than 0.35%. In germline, CDR1 is SGHRS, CDR2 YFSETQ. Trimming stripped 0 bases from V and 4 bases from J, with 13 bases between. The CDR3 covers 15 residues. CD45RA-negative memory and CD45RA+ naive subsets were split from the CD4+ cells. The receptor was isolated from a man aged 18 to 29 in good health. Some clones in this sample may be carry-over from other donors' samples. V and J are TRBV5-1 and TRBJ2-5; D possibly corresponds to TRBD2 (5 bases). The sequenced sample consisted of naive CD4+ T cells from PBMCs. Indicated subset: CD45RA+ positively selected. The CDR3 DNA follows: TGCGCCAGCAGCTTGGAAAGGCCCAGCGGAGAGACCCAGTACTTC. Amino acids: CASSLERPSGETQYF.